This T cell receptor (beta chain) was captured by sequencing in a study of low-dose radiotherapy and immunotherapy resistance in tumors. Study at large: Ipilimumab 1 mg/kg every six weeks, together with nivolumab 240 mg every two weeks, was given intravenously to patients. Oral aspirin 300 mg was taken by patients daily for four cycles from cycle 1 day 1.

With V trimmed by 6 bases and J by 4 bases, 5 bases remained unmatched. CDR1 is LNHDA and CDR2 is SQIVND in the germline V gene (reference sequence). This CDR3 contains 15 residues. First-strand cDNA relied on TRAV- and TRBV-specific primers spanning alpha and beta chains. TCRs were amplified for roughly 20 PCR cycles with a constant-region primer and V-primer adapter. Each CDR3 protein is one row after TCRdb ran MiXCR on the reads. The data show more than 12,000 distinct CDR3 sequences, roughly 52% seen once. The sequence derives from a human donor with advanced metastatic prostate, ovarian, gallbladder or colorectal cancer (not recorded which). This table probably holds off-target reads from a library built for another chain. The V call is TRBV19, the J call TRBJ2-1; 11 bases line up with TRBD2. The CDR3 here is CASRPTSGGYNEQFF. CDR3 sequence (DNA): TGTGCCAGTAGGCCTACTAGCGGGGGTTACAATGAGCAGTTCTTC.